The 22 T cell receptor beta chains below all came from one sample that was sequenced in a study of blood T cell repertoires in COVID-19. The method was immunoSEQ multiplex PCR; TCRdb's version includes in-frame clones alone and lacks a portion of them. The sample contains about 150,000 clones, roughly 74% of which appear only once. Material for sequencing was peripheral blood. These receptors originate from an elderly woman with acute or convalescent COVID-19.

DNA for the CDR3: TGTGCCACCAGCAGAGATTCCATCTCCTACAATGAGCAGTTCTTC. Amino acids: CATSRDSISYNEQFF. The V call is TRBV15, the J call TRBJ2-1; D call uncertain. Deletions cut 0 bases from V and 0 bases from J, with 6 bases between. The CDR3 is 15 residues long. Germline-derived CDR1 and CDR2 are LNHNV and YYDKDF (reference sequence).

The chain has TRBV3-1 (or the pseudogene TRBV3-2) and TRBJ1-1, with D tentatively TRBD1 (6 bases). The germline V gene has CDR1 LGHDT and CDR2 YNNKEL (reference sequence). Trimming cost V 4 bases and J 0 bases, with 12 bases left between them. The CDR3 extends over 15 amino acids. CDR3 residues: CASSPWDTMNTEAFF. The DNA for the CDR3 is TGTGCCAGCAGCCCTTGGGACACCATGAACACTGAAGCTTTCTTT.

The genes are TRBV4-2 and TRBJ2-1; D perhaps matches TRBD2 (6 bases). V dropped 4 bases and J dropped 5 bases, with 15 bases sitting between them. Germline values: CDR1 LGHNA, CDR2 YNFKEQ. This CDR3 is built from 15 residues. CDR3 DNA: TGTGCCAGCAGCCGCCCCTCCGGGACTCACAATGAGCAGTTCTTC. As protein: CASSRPSGTHNEQFF.

This chain connects TRBV6-1 to TRBJ1-4; D gene unclear. This CDR3 comprises 16 residues. Germline values: CDR1 MNHNS, CDR2 SASEGT. V lost 0 bases, J lost 0 bases, and 8 bases lay in between. CDR3 region: CASSEATSATNEKLFF. In DNA, the CDR3 is TGTGCCAGCAGTGAAGCGACATCTGCAACTAATGAAAAACTGTTTTTT.

The chain employs TRBV19 and TRBJ1-3; no reliable D call. Germline assignment: CDR1 LNHDA and CDR2 SQIVND (reference sequence). The V end was cut by 6 bases, the J end by 0 bases, with 9 bases between. The CDR3 totals 14 residues. The CDR3 protein is CASSPQNSGNTIYF. The DNA of the CDR3 is TGTGCCAGTAGCCCACAAAACTCTGGAAACACCATATATTTT. The variable domain in full, completed from reference TRBV19 and TRBJ1-3, reads DGGITQSPKYLFRKEGQNVTLSCEQNLNHDAMYWYRQDPGQGLRLIYYSQIVNDFQKGDIAEGYSVSREKKESFPLTVTSAQKNPTAFYLCASSPQNSGNTIYFGEGSWLTVV.

The chain recombines TRBV4-1 with TRBJ2-1, with 7 bases identical to TRBD2. With 7 bases clipped from V and 8 bases from J, the junction kept 11 bases outside the gene matches. This CDR3 has 14 residues. Germline V gene data show CDR1 as MGHRA and CDR2 as YSYEKL. This CDR3 is CASTRGRGSHEQFF. The CDR3 nucleotides read TGCGCCAGCACCCGGGGGAGGGGAAGCCATGAGCAGTTCTTC.

This clone turned up a few times. The CDR3 here is CASRGLRLDSSGNTIYF. In DNA form, the CDR3 reads TGTGCCAGCCGAGGCCTTCGTCTTGACAGCTCTGGAAACACCATATATTTT. The chain employs TRBV2 and TRBJ1-3, with D perhaps matching TRBD1 (5 bases). V was trimmed by 8 bases and J by 0 bases, leaving 20 bases between them. The CDR3 totals 17 residues. Germline values: CDR1 SNHLY, CDR2 FYNNEI. Full variable domain (missing parts from reference TRBV2 and TRBJ1-3): EPEVTQTPSHQVTQMGQEVILRCVPISNHLYFYWYRQILGQKVEFLVSFYNNEISEKSEIFDDQFSVERPDGSNFTLKIRSTKLEDSAMYFCASRGLRLDSSGNTIYFGEGSWLTVV.

The J gene is TRBJ2-7, the V gene TRBV7-8; 7 bases are shared with TRBD2. The CDR3 totals 14 residues. The germline V gene has CDR1 SGHVS and CDR2 FQNEAQ. J was trimmed by 2 bases and V by 3 bases; bases with no gene match: 4. The DNA for the CDR3 is TGTGCCAGCAGCTTTGGCGGGGGAGCCTACGAGCAGTACTTC. The encoded protein is CASSFGGGAYEQYF.

The V gene is TRBV7-6, the J gene TRBJ2-5, with TRBD1 as a possible D gene (5 bases). The germline V and J ends were trimmed by 1 base and 4 bases, with 13 bases remaining between them. Germline V lookup: CDR1 SGHVS, CDR2 FNYEAQ. The CDR3 is 15 amino acids. CDR3 nucleotide sequence: TGTGCCAGCAGCTTAGGTAGCCAGGGTGGAGAGACCCAGTACTTC. This translates into CASSLGSQGGETQYF.

V gene TRBV19 combines with J gene TRBJ2-7; 9 nucleotides align to TRBD1. The CDR3 spans 16 residues. The ends lost 0 bases at V and 3 bases at J; junction bases unmatched: 6. The germline V gene has CDR1 LNHDA and CDR2 SQIVND (reference sequence). CDR3 sequence (DNA): TGTGCCAGTAGTATAGATACAGGACAGGGGAACTACGAGCAGTACTTC. It specifies CASSIDTGQGNYEQYF. Using reference TRBV19 and TRBJ2-7 for the parts outside the CDR3, the full variable domain is DGGITQSPKYLFRKEGQNVTLSCEQNLNHDAMYWYRQDPGQGLRLIYYSQIVNDFQKGDIAEGYSVSREKKESFPLTVTSAQKNPTAFYLCASSIDTGQGNYEQYFGPGTRLTVT.

This clone came up once. The chain employs TRBV7-9 and TRBJ2-5; 11 positions match TRBD2. With 6 bases clipped from V and 5 bases from J, the junction kept 2 bases outside the gene matches. Germline CDR1 reads SEHNR; CDR2 reads FQNEAQ (reference sequence). There are 13 residues in the CDR3. The CDR3 DNA reads as TGTGCCAGCAGGACTAGCGGGGTTGAGACCCAGTACTTC. It translates to CASRTSGVETQYF.

J is TRBJ2-2 and V is TRBV6-6; 10 bases line up with TRBD1. The J segment lost 5 bases and the V segment lost 6 bases, leaving 6 bases of the junction unmatched. The CDR3 contains 15 residues. From germline, CDR1 is MNHNY and CDR2 SVGAGI (reference sequence). The CDR3 reads CASSPGTGETGELFF. In DNA form, the CDR3 reads TGTGCCAGCAGCCCCGGGACAGGGGAAACCGGGGAGCTGTTTTTT.

In DNA, the CDR3 is TGTGCCAGCAGCTCTAGACTGCCTTCCTACAATGAGCAGTTCTTC. Translating gives CASSSRLPSYNEQFF. The chain recombines TRBV7-9 with TRBJ2-1; D is unclear. The CDR3 totals 15 residues. Trimming cost V 4 bases and J 1 base, with 11 bases left between them. Germline V gene lookup returns CDR1 SEHNR and CDR2 FQNEAQ (reference sequence). The full variable domain, in which reference TRBV7-9 and TRBJ2-1 provide the parts outside the CDR3, is DTGVSQNPRHKITKRGQNVTFRCDPISEHNRLYWYRQTLGQGPEFLTYFQNEAQLEKSRLLSDRFSAERPKGSFSTLEIQRTEQGDSAMYLCASSSRLPSYNEQFFGPGTRLTVL.

CDR3 residues: CASSLRDRGLGNTGELFF. The DNA for the CDR3 is TGCGCCAGCAGCTTGCGGGACAGGGGACTAGGGAACACCGGGGAGCTGTTTTTT. The chain has TRBV5-1 and TRBJ2-2; 10 bases are shared with TRBD1. The V gene's germline CDR1 is SGHRS and CDR2 YFSETQ. The trim removed 1 base at V and 1 base at J, leaving 7 bases unmatched. The CDR3 is 18 residues long.

This clone was seen more than once but under ten times. The chain links TRBV2 to TRBJ2-2, with 7 bases identical to TRBD2. The CDR3 has 16 amino acids. After removal of 8 bases from V and 4 bases from J, the junction contained 13 bases not matched to a gene. Germline values: CDR1 SNHLY, CDR2 FYNNEI. DNA for the CDR3: TGTGCCAGCCGTCAAGCGGGGACCGGGGGCACCGGGGAGCTGTTTTTT. It codes for CASRQAGTGGTGELFF.

The V and J genes are TRBV29-1 and TRBJ2-3, with 12 bases fitting TRBD2. Looked up from germline, CDR1 is SQVTM and CDR2 is ANQGSEA. After removal of 8 bases from V and 5 bases from J, the junction contained 5 bases not matched to a gene. The CDR3 length is 13 residues. The CDR3 sequence is CSSPLAGGDTQYF. The DNA of the CDR3 is TGCAGCTCCCCACTAGCGGGAGGAGATACGCAGTATTTT.

This sequence joins TRBV13 and TRBJ1-2, with D maybe TRBD1 (6 bases). The CDR3 spans 15 residues. Looked up from germline, CDR1 is PRHDT and CDR2 is FYEKMQ (reference sequence). Trimming removed 5 bases at V and 1 base at J, with 14 bases between. This chain's CDR3 is CASSLRTAVNYGYTF. CDR3 DNA sequence: TGTGCCAGCAGCCTACGGACAGCGGTTAACTATGGCTACACCTTC.

The chain is built from TRBV20-1 and TRBJ2-2, with D unresolved. Looked up from germline, CDR1 is DFQATT and CDR2 is SNEGSKA (reference sequence). The ends were cut back, 3 bases at V and 2 bases at J, with 7 bases in the middle. This CDR3 is built from 13 residues. CDR3 protein: CSASSTNTGELFF. Here the CDR3 DNA reads TGCAGTGCTAGTAGTACTAACACCGGGGAGCTGTTTTTT.

This clone was observed once. This sequence joins TRBV12-3 or TRBV12-4 and TRBJ1-2, with no clear D. The CDR3 runs to 13 residues. The germline V and J ends were trimmed by 1 base and 2 bases, with 5 bases remaining between them. The chain's CDR3 is CASSLGQNYGYTF. The CDR3 DNA follows: TGTGCCAGCAGTTTAGGCCAGAACTATGGCTACACCTTC.

This clone was found once. The rearrangement joins TRBV25-1 to TRBJ1-3, with D unresolved. This CDR3 is built from 13 residues. V was pared by 4 bases and J by 1 base, with 5 bases between. Germline V lookup: CDR1 MGHDK, CDR2 SYGVNS. The CDR3 DNA reads TGTGCCAGCAGTGCCCTATCTGGAAACACCATATATTTT. It specifies CASSALSGNTIYF.

This chain uses TRBV18 with TRBJ1-6; the D gene is possibly TRBD1 (5 bases). The germline V gene encodes CDR1 KGHSH and CDR2 LQKENI. This CDR3 contains 14 residues. V lost 2 bases to trimming and J lost 9 bases, with 11 bases between them. This chain's CDR3 is CASSPWERGSPLHF. Here the CDR3 DNA reads TGTGCCAGCTCACCATGGGAAAGGGGTTCACCCCTCCACTTT.

The chain couples TRBV18 to TRBJ1-4; perhaps TRBD1 as D (5 bases). Germline loops: CDR1 KGHSH, CDR2 LQKENI. V was pared by 2 bases and J by 4 bases, with 11 bases between. The CDR3 contains 15 residues. The CDR3 sequence is CASSPNLGGNEKLFF. For the CDR3, the DNA is TGTGCCAGCTCACCAAATCTCGGGGGTAATGAAAAACTGTTTTTT.